The 19 T cell receptor beta chains below all came from one sample that was sequenced in a study of shared clonotypes between healthy human individuals. Using immunoSEQ multiplex PCR, the repertoire was profiled, and TCRdb retains in-frame clones only, with some absent. The table includes about 480,000 clones, 79% detected once. The source material was PBMCs. The receptors shown here come from a woman between 35 and 50 years old in good health. Some clones in this sample may be carry-over from other donors' samples.

The gene calls are TRBV7-9 and TRBJ1-4; 7 nucleotides match TRBD1. Germline V CDR1 and CDR2: SEHNR, FQNEAQ (reference sequence). V lost 3 bases and J lost 7; bases outside the gene matches: 8. The CDR3 runs 15 residues. For the CDR3, the DNA is TGTGCCAGCAGCTTGGGACAGCACCGAGTTGAAAAACTGTTTTTT. It is translated as CASSLGQHRVEKLFF.

The chain is built from TRBV7-9 and TRBJ2-7, with 7 positions matching TRBD2. The germline gives CDR1 SEHNR, CDR2 FQNEAQ (reference sequence). This CDR3 region has 13 residues. V trimming: 10 bases; J trimming: 5 bases; junction bases outside the gene matches: 11. CDR3 bases: TGTGCCACCGGGGGGACCCCGGGACACGAGCAGTACTTC. Amino acid sequence: CATGGTPGHEQYF.

The chain is built from TRBV28 and TRBJ2-1; no reliable D call. Germline assignment: CDR1 MDHEN and CDR2 SYDVKM. The CDR3 runs to 14 residues. Trimming cost V 7 bases and J 5 bases, with 15 bases left between them. The CDR3 reads CASTSMVDNNEQFF. The CDR3 DNA follows: TGTGCCAGCACCAGCATGGTCGATAACAATGAGCAGTTCTTC.

This clone turned up a few times. V gene TRBV7-3 combines with J gene TRBJ2-5; the D is unclear. TRBJ2-7 matches the DNA end more closely, so the J call is doubtful. The CDR3 spans 15 residues. In germline, CDR1 is SGHTA, CDR2 FQGTGA. The CDR3: CASSFLRYSPYEQYF. In nucleotides, the CDR3 is TGTGCCAGCAGTTTCCTCCGCTACTCACCCTACGAGCAGTACTTC.

V and J are TRBV29-1 and TRBJ1-1; no clear D gene. This CDR3 region has 13 residues. Trimming left V 3 bases short and J 0 bases short, with 8 bases between. Germline-derived CDR1 and CDR2 are SQVTM and ANQGSEA. The CDR3 loop reads CSVDQALNTEAFF. In DNA, the CDR3 is TGCAGCGTTGACCAGGCCCTGAACACTGAAGCTTTCTTT. Based on the CDR3 plus reference TRBV29-1 and TRBJ1-1, the full variable domain is SAVISQKPSRDICQRGTSLTIQCQVDSQVTMMFWYRQQPGQSLTLIATANQGSEATYESGFVIDKFPISRPNLTFSTLTVSNMSPEDSSIYLCSVDQALNTEAFFGQGTRLTVV.

Details on this clone: The sample holds other DNA sequences that translate to the same CDR3. V gene TRBV28 combines with J gene TRBJ2-7; tentatively, D is TRBD1 (5 bases). Per the germline V gene, CDR1 is MDHEN and CDR2 is SYDVKM. Deletions cut 2 bases from V and 2 bases from J, with 10 bases between. This CDR3 is built from 14 residues. The DNA for the CDR3 is TGTGCCAGCAGTTTAAGGGGCGCTACCTACGAGCAGTACTTC. It yields the protein CASSLRGATYEQYF.

This chain uses TRBV2 with TRBJ1-1; TRBD1 aligns across 7 bases. Trimming cost V 4 bases and J 6 bases; bases outside gene matches: 8. Germline CDR1 and CDR2: SNHLY and FYNNEI. The CDR3 is 14 amino acids. CDR3 nucleotide sequence: TGTGCCAGCAGTGCACTTCGAGGGACAGCTGAAGCTTTCTTT. It yields the protein CASSALRGTAEAFF.

Here the CDR3 reads CASSLGDRESGYTF. As DNA, the CDR3 is TGCGCCAGCAGCTTGGGGGACAGGGAGAGTGGCTACACCTTC. The chain couples TRBV5-1 to TRBJ1-2, with 9 bases lining up with TRBD1. This CDR3 is built from 14 residues. V dropped 0 bases and J dropped 7; count of bases not matched to a gene: 4. Per the germline V gene, CDR1 is SGHRS and CDR2 is YFSETQ.

The chain has TRBV6-1 and TRBJ2-6; tentatively, D is TRBD1 (6 bases). CDR1 and CDR2 (germline): MNHNS, SASEGT. The CDR3 is 16 amino acids. V was cut by 2 bases and J by 2 bases, with 10 bases left in between. Here the CDR3 DNA reads TGTGCCAGCAGTGAATCTGGGGGCCCTGGGGCCAACGTCCTGACTTTC. This sequence encodes CASSESGGPGANVLTF.

As DNA, the CDR3 is TGTGCCACCAGCAGAGGGGACAGGGATGGAAACACCATATATTTT. This encodes CATSRGDRDGNTIYF. The chain employs TRBV15 and TRBJ1-3; TRBD1 agrees at 9 bases. The V and J ends lost 1 base and 3 bases, in that order; junction bases with no gene match: 1. CDR3 size: 15 residues. Germline loops: CDR1 LNHNV, CDR2 YYDKDF (reference sequence).

This chain joins TRBV2 and TRBJ2-3; no clear D gene. Trimming removed 0 bases from V and 2 bases from J, with 6 bases in between. The germline V gene has CDR1 SNHLY and CDR2 FYNNEI. The CDR3 is 14 amino acids. CDR3 region: CASSEALHTDTQYF. The CDR3 DNA reads as TGTGCCAGCAGTGAAGCGCTGCACACAGATACGCAGTATTTT.

The V gene is TRBV5-6, the J gene TRBJ1-2; 7 positions agree with TRBD1. Germline loops: CDR1 SGHDT, CDR2 YYEEEE. The CDR3 spans 14 residues. V lost 3 bases and J lost 8; bases outside the gene matches: 10. The chain's CDR3 is CASSSLDRERGYTF. For the CDR3, the DNA is TGTGCCAGCAGCTCCCTTGACAGGGAGCGCGGCTACACCTTC.

The rearrangement uses TRBV19 and TRBJ2-2, with D unclear. The CDR3 spans 14 residues. The V and J ends lost 8 bases and 2 bases respectively, with 12 bases between them. CDR1 is LNHDA and CDR2 is SQIVND in the germline V gene (reference sequence). CDR3 in amino acids: CASSGLINTGELFF. CDR3 coding DNA: TGTGCCAGTTCGGGTCTCATTAACACCGGGGAGCTGTTTTTT.

The chain is built from TRBV29-1 and TRBJ1-1; TRBD1 aligns across 7 bases. CDR3 size: 12 residues. The germline V gene encodes CDR1 SQVTM and CDR2 ANQGSEA. The ends lost 3 bases at V and 11 bases at J; junction bases unmatched: 9. The CDR3 region is CSVESGGVSAFF. The CDR3 coding sequence is TGCAGCGTTGAGTCAGGGGGTGTGTCGGCTTTCTTT.

As regards this clone: At one boundary the junction diverges from the germline segment, which might be a read error. The rearrangement links TRBV6-1 to TRBJ2-1; D is unclear. Looked up from germline, CDR1 is MNHNS and CDR2 is SASEGT. This CDR3 is built from 15 residues. CDR3 DNA: TGTGCCAGCGGTGACGACGGAAGCTCCTACAATGAGCAGTTCTTC. It translates to CASGDDGSSYNEQFF.

J is TRBJ2-5 and V is TRBV5-4; a weak D match, TRBD1 (6 bases). The germline V gene has CDR1 SGHNT and CDR2 YYREEE (reference sequence). Trimming left V 4 bases short and J 1 base short, with 11 bases between. The CDR3 length is 14 residues. In DNA form, the CDR3 reads TGTGCCAGCAGCCCCACAGGGAGCCAAGAGACCCAGTACTTC. This encodes CASSPTGSQETQYF.

This chain connects TRBV7-9 to TRBJ2-3; D remains unclear. Between the trimmed V and J ends, which lost 2 bases and 2 bases, there was a span of 8 bases. This CDR3 has 14 residues. Germline V CDR1 and CDR2: SEHNR, FQNEAQ (reference sequence). CDR3 bases: TGTGCCAGCAGCTTACAGATTACCACAGATACGCAGTATTTT. Translating it yields CASSLQITTDTQYF.

The chain couples TRBV6-5 to TRBJ1-2; D is undetermined. Germline V gene sequence: CDR1 MNHEY, CDR2 SVGAGI. Trimming cost V 9 bases and J 0 bases, with 11 bases left between them. The CDR3 has 13 amino acids. CDR3 nucleotides: TGTGCCAGTGCGATGGCTACTAACTATGGCTACACCTTC. Protein: CASAMATNYGYTF.

The chain couples TRBV5-8 to TRBJ2-2, with D possibly matching TRBD2 (7 bases). Germline CDR1 SGHTS, CDR2 YDEGEE. V was trimmed by 0 bases and J by 5 bases, leaving 14 bases between them. The CDR3 runs to 16 residues. The CDR3 DNA sequence: TGTGCCAGCAGCTTGGACGGGGGGCGACCAACCGGGGAGCTGTTTTTT. As protein: CASSLDGGRPTGELFF. The whole variable domain, remainder taken from reference TRBV5-8 and TRBJ2-2, is EAGVTQSPTHLIKTRGQQATLRCSPISGHTSVYWYQQALGLGLQFLLWYDEGEERNRGNFPPRFSGRQFPNYSSELNVNALELEDSALYLCASSLDGGRPTGELFFGEGSRLTVL.